Below, one T cell receptor (beta chain) is given with its context. The clone's antigen remains unknown. An end of the junction differs from the germline gene, which may be a read error. TCR beta CDR3 regions were amplified from RNA transcripts for repertoire sequencing. The first round was an RT-PCR using HTBI primers with the Qiagen OneStep RT-PCR kit, and this first round was followed by a second-round multiplex PCR, then size selection and purification. Libraries were sequenced on an Illumina HiSeq2000 using paired-end 100 bp reads. The study's processing was this. SOAPnuke was used to process the reads, throwing out any read that had adapters, had uncalled bases, had a mean Phred below 15, or lacked an exact constant-primer or identifier match. COPE v1.2.5 was used to merge high-quality paired reads. Clonotypes were defined as unique nucleotide sequences and were aligned to IMGT TRB V, D and J references using MiTCR v1.1. The analysis was limited to V-J combinations with a frequency above 0.0001, which together covered 99% to 99.2% of the repertoires. A TCR clonal expansion and chaos score per V-J combination was defined as the ratio of F50 clonal expansion to chaos observed in the TCRdist matrix. Welch's t-statistics and random forest were used to narrow the features down to 13 V-J combinations, which were then fed into a naive Bayes classifier. The Morisita-Horn index was used to measure how similar the thyroid and blood repertoires were. TCRdb reprocessed the public reads (quality trimming at Q25 with fastp, clone calling with MiXCR) and kept in-frame beta chains. All rows with the same CDR3 protein become a single entry with the most common DNA and genes. The V and J calls reflect TCRdb's pipeline rather than the authors' work. The sample table records over a million distinct CDR3 sequences; 35% to 40% of these occur just once. The leading ten clones occupy 11% of the sample.

This sample was included in a study of Graves' ophthalmopathy and Graves' hyperthyroidism (dated by TCRdb to between 2017 and 2018). A note on the overall study: Stable hyperthyroidism was defined as no progression to ophthalmopathy within 18 months of follow-up. To tell Graves' ophthalmopathy apart from Graves' hyperthyroidism, and to predict which patients would progress to ophthalmopathy, the study relied on TCR beta repertoire signatures. In total, 135 blood samples were TCR-sequenced: roughly 45 ophthalmopathy, some 72 hyperthyroidism and approximately 17 hyperthyroidism-to-ophthalmopathy patients. To explore V-J signatures distinguishing ophthalmopathy from hyperthyroidism, a discovery set of around 97 patients (roughly 45 ophthalmopathy, some 57 stable hyperthyroidism) was enrolled. For independent validation, a separate cohort was made up of 18 to 20 hyperthyroidism patients plus 17 patients who later progressed from hyperthyroidism to ophthalmopathy. In roughly 6 hyperthyroidism patients, the T-cell repertoire of thyroid tissue was compared with the T-cell repertoire of blood. Following sampling, methimazole starting at 30 mg daily was administered to hyperthyroidism patients, and high-dose intravenous methylprednisolone was administered to ophthalmopathy patients.

The hyperthyroidism patients were 18 to 65 years old and newly diagnosed, with a disease duration of less than 2 months. Patients with other autoimmune diseases, uncontrolled infections, pregnancy or lactation were excluded. Diagnosis relied on clinical symptoms, serum thyroxine, TRAb, thyroid ultrasound and orbital computed tomography. Trizol reagent was used to extract the total RNA, and its quality was then checked on an Agilent 2100 Bioanalyzer. Points the paper makes about the study in general: In validation, the model predicted ophthalmopathy progression with about 71% sensitivity and 72% to 80% specificity; roughly 11 predicted patients were CT-confirmed with GO in a median of roughly 6.8 months. Sample size was not predetermined statistically, and investigators were not blinded to group allocation. In cross-validation, the 13-signature model distinguished ophthalmopathy from stable hyperthyroidism with less than 90% sensitivity and around 83% specificity, while in the test set the corresponding values were 80% and 75%. Most expanded thyroid clonotypes with frequency above 0.001 were also detected in blood, suggesting blood repertoires may reflect the thyroid immune response.

The CDR3 sequence holds 15 residues, the cysteine and phenylalanine included. The kept DNA is CDR3 alone, 45 bases in frame from the first base. The germline V gene (reference sequence) gives CDR1 as SEHNR and CDR2 as FQNEAQ. This clonotype was sampled from an adult man with Graves' hyperthyroidism. Material: peripheral blood or thyroid tissue (not recorded which). In this chain, TRBV7-9 is recombined with TRBJ2-5; a stretch of 8 junction bases matches TRBD2. The sequenced DNA: TGTGCCAGCAGTTTAGATCCGGGAGGGGCAGAGACCCAGTACTTC. Translated, it reads CASSLDPGGAETQYF.